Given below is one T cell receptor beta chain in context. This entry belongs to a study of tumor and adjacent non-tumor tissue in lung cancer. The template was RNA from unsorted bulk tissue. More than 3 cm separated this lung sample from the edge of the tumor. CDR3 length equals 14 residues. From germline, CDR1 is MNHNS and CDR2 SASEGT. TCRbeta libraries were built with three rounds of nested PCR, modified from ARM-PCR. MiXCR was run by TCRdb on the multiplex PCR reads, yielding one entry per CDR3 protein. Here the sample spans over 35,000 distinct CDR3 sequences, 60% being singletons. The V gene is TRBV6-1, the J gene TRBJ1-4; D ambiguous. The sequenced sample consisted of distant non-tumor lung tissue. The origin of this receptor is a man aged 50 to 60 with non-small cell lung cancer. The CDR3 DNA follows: TGTACCATCAGTAGAGGTCAAGATAATGAAAAACTGTTTTTT. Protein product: CTISRGQDNEKLFF.